Following are 20 T cell receptor beta chains from one sample sequenced in a study of Tregs in tolerant kidney transplant recipients. Using immunoSEQ multiplex PCR, the repertoire was profiled, and TCRdb retains in-frame clones only, with some absent. The sample comprises under 300,000 clones, 65% to 85% of which are singletons, and 0.5% to 0.65% rests with the top ten. Sequencing was carried out using CD4+ T cells from blood. These receptors were taken from a human donor in good health.

The V call is TRBV9, the J call TRBJ2-5; D gene uncertain. V was pared by 0 bases and J by 3 bases, with 12 bases between. Germline V gene data show CDR1 as SGDLS and CDR2 as YYNGEE. The CDR3 covers 15 residues. This CDR3 is CASSVVASIKETQYF. The CDR3 nucleotides read TGTGCCAGCAGCGTAGTGGCGTCTATCAAAGAGACCCAGTACTTC.

The chain links TRBV5-1 to TRBJ2-6; D gene unclear. Deletions cut 1 base from V and 1 base from J, with 9 bases between. The CDR3 covers 16 residues. The germline V gene has CDR1 SGHRS and CDR2 YFSETQ. Here the CDR3 reads CASSLSRSSGANVLTF. In DNA form, the CDR3 reads TGCGCCAGCAGCTTGTCAAGGTCTTCTGGGGCCAACGTCCTGACTTTC. Complete variable domain (other parts from reference TRBV5-1 and TRBJ2-6): KAGVTQTPRYLIKTRGQQVTLSCSPISGHRSVSWYQQTPGQGLQFLFEYFSETQRNKGNFPGRFSGRQFSNSRSEMNVSTLELGDSALYLCASSLSRSSGANVLTFGAGSRLTVL.

The chain recombines TRBV27 with TRBJ1-5; D unresolved. Trimming left V 0 bases short and J 3 bases short, with 12 bases between. The V gene's germline CDR1 is MNHEY and CDR2 SMNVEV (reference sequence). This CDR3 comprises 16 residues. The DNA for the CDR3 is TGTGCCAGCAGTTTATCGTGGTTGGGTCTCAATCAGCCCCAGCATTTT. Protein product: CASSLSWLGLNQPQHF.

In this sample, this clone turned up once. The rearrangement uses TRBV6-1 and TRBJ1-2; no firm D call. Germline values: CDR1 MNHNS, CDR2 SASEGT. The CDR3 is made up of 13 amino acids. The CDR3 reads CAGGQDYGYGYTF. The CDR3 DNA sequence: TGTGCGGGTGGGCAGGACTATGGGTATGGCTACACCTTC.

This clone was counted only a few times. V gene TRBV6-5 combines with J gene TRBJ1-5, with D uncertain. In germline, CDR1 is MNHEY, CDR2 SVGAGI. The V end was cut by 5 bases, the J end by 1 base, with 12 bases between. The CDR3 covers 15 residues. The CDR3 nucleotides are TGTGCCAGCAGTCCTCTTCGACGAAGCAATCAGCCCCAGCATTTT. As protein: CASSPLRRSNQPQHF.

The CDR3 here is CASSVETGVNEKLFF. CDR3 bases: TGTGCCAGCAGCGTAGAGACAGGGGTCAATGAAAAACTGTTTTTT. This chain joins TRBV9 and TRBJ1-4, with 8 bases that match TRBD1. The V gene end was trimmed by 0 bases and the J gene end by 5 bases; junction bases not matched to a gene: 3. CDR1 SGDLS and CDR2 YYNGEE come from the germline V gene. The CDR3 loop spans 15 amino acids.

The chain carries TRBV15 and TRBJ2-7; D gene uncertain. CDR3 length equals 14 residues. V lost 3 bases to trimming and J lost 4 bases, with 13 bases between them. The germline V gene encodes CDR1 LNHNV and CDR2 YYDKDF (reference sequence). CDR3 sequence reads: CATSSVGPGYEQYF. Written as DNA, the CDR3 is TGTGCCACCAGCAGTGTCGGGCCCGGGTACGAGCAGTACTTC.

The V gene is TRBV18, the J gene TRBJ1-2; 9 nucleotides line up with TRBD1. CDR3 size: 14 residues. In germline, CDR1 is KGHSH, CDR2 LQKENI. Germline trimming cut 5 bases from V and 7 bases from J; bases unmatched to any gene: 8. The CDR3 sequence: CASSSGQGGSGYTF. CDR3 bases: TGTGCCAGCTCATCGGGACAGGGCGGGAGTGGCTACACCTTC. The entire variable domain, with the rest obtained from reference TRBV18 and TRBJ1-2, is as follows: NAGVMQNPRHLVRRRGQEARLRCSPMKGHSHVYWYRQLPEEGLKFMVYLQKENIIDESGMPKERFSAEFPKEGPSILRIQQVVRGDSAAYFCASSSGQGGSGYTFGSGTRLTVV.

The chain couples TRBV5-1 to TRBJ1-5; the D gene is possibly TRBD1 (5 bases). Per the germline V gene, CDR1 is SGHRS and CDR2 is YFSETQ. V was shortened by 4 bases and J by 3 bases, with 14 bases between the two germline ends. This CDR3 has 15 amino acids. The CDR3 loop is CASSPGGQINQPQHF. The CDR3 nucleotides are TGCGCCAGCAGCCCCGGGGGTCAGATCAATCAGCCCCAGCATTTT.

This clone was seen only once. The rearrangement links TRBV5-1 to TRBJ2-5, with TRBD1 as a possible D gene (5 bases). Germline V lookup: CDR1 SGHRS, CDR2 YFSETQ. V was shortened by 4 bases and J by 2 bases, with 12 bases between the two germline ends. The CDR3 length is 14 residues. CDR3 amino acids: CASSVPGQQETQYF. The CDR3 DNA follows: TGCGCCAGCAGCGTCCCAGGACAACAAGAGACCCAGTACTTC.

This sequence joins TRBV6-5 and TRBJ2-7; the match to TRBD2 covers 7 bases. The V gene's germline CDR1 is MNHEY and CDR2 SVGAGI. The V and J ends lost 5 bases and 2 bases, in that order; junction bases with no gene match: 6. CDR3 length: 14 amino acids. The CDR3 nucleotides are TGTGCCAGCAGTGCTCAGCGGGGAACCTACGAGCAGTACTTC. Its protein is CASSAQRGTYEQYF.

Worth noting for this clone: Germline is not matched at one junction end, which may reflect a read error. The rearrangement uses TRBV13 and TRBJ2-5; D is perhaps TRBD2 (6 bases). The length of the CDR3 is 15 residues. CDR1 PRHDT and CDR2 FYEKMQ come from the germline V gene (reference sequence). This CDR3 is CASSFGTHGQGTQYF. In DNA form, the CDR3 reads TGTGCCAGCAGCTTCGGGACTCACGGCCAAGGGACCCAGTACTTC. Drawing the rest from reference TRBV13 and TRBJ2-5, the complete variable domain is AAGVIQSPRHLIKEKRETATLKCYPIPRHDTVYWYQQGPGQDPQFLISFYEKMQSDKGSIPDRFSAQQFSDYHSELNMSSLELGDSALYFCASSFGTHGQGTQYFGPGTRLLVL.

The V and J genes are TRBV27 and TRBJ1-6; perhaps TRBD1 as D (6 bases). CDR1 is MNHEY, CDR2 SMNVEV, per germline (reference sequence). The V gene lost 6 bases and the J gene lost 7 bases, with 16 bases spanning the gap. This CDR3 spans 15 amino acids. Here the CDR3 DNA reads TGTGCCAGCAGGAGTCGGGGGCAGGTCAATTCACCCCTCCACTTT. It is translated as CASRSRGQVNSPLHF.

This rearrangement joins TRBV2 to TRBJ2-5; 7 bases are a match to TRBD1. The J call is uncertain, as TRBJ2-7 better fits the DNA end. In germline, CDR1 is SNHLY, CDR2 FYNNEI. This CDR3 is built from 15 residues. The CDR3 sequence is CASRLTGSSSYEQYF. The CDR3 nucleotides are TGTGCCAGCAGGCTGACAGGGTCAAGCTCCTACGAGCAGTACTTC.

The chain carries TRBV5-4 and TRBJ2-6; 9 positions match TRBD1. Germline CDR1 and CDR2: SGHNT and YYREEE (reference sequence). The CDR3 runs to 17 residues. J lost 3 bases, V lost 4 bases, and 8 bases had no gene match. The CDR3 region has the DNA TGTGCCAGCAGCCCAGGACAGGGGCGTGTTGGGGCCAACGTCCTGACTTTC. Translation: CASSPGQGRVGANVLTF.

The gene calls are TRBV5-6 and TRBJ2-2; D unresolved. The V end was cut by 6 bases, the J end by 8 bases, with 8 bases between. This CDR3 contains 11 residues. Germline loops: CDR1 SGHDT, CDR2 YYEEEE. In nucleotides, the CDR3 is TGTGCCAGCACTACAAGAGGGGAGCTGTTTTTT. It specifies CASTTRGELFF.

The chain couples TRBV5-4 to TRBJ2-1; possibly TRBD1 or TRBD2 for D (5 bases each). Germline V CDR1 and CDR2: SGHNT, YYREEE (reference sequence). CDR3 length: 16 amino acids. Between the trimmed V and J ends, which lost 0 bases and 3 bases, there was a span of 13 bases. CDR3: CASSLARRGDYNEQFF. CDR3 in DNA: TGTGCCAGCAGCTTGGCCAGGCGAGGGGACTACAATGAGCAGTTCTTC.

Worth noting for this clone: The sample contains more than one DNA sequence encoding this CDR3. This rearrangement joins TRBV5-6 to TRBJ2-2, with 10 nucleotides matching TRBD1. Per germline, CDR1 SGHDT and CDR2 YYEEEE. J was trimmed by 2 bases and V by 2 bases; bases with no gene match: 3. The CDR3 runs 16 residues. Here the CDR3 reads CASSLLTGGNTGELFF. For the CDR3, the DNA is TGTGCCAGCAGCTTACTGACAGGGGGCAACACCGGGGAGCTGTTTTTT.

CDR3 sequence (DNA): TGCGCCAGCAGCTTGGTGGGGGGGCAGGATACGCAGTATTTT. Protein: CASSLVGGQDTQYF. This chain joins TRBV5-1 and TRBJ2-3, with D perhaps TRBD2 (7 bases). V shed 0 bases and J shed 6 bases, with 11 bases lying between them. Germline-derived CDR1 and CDR2 are SGHRS and YFSETQ. The CDR3 has 14 residues.

V is TRBV15 and J is TRBJ2-2; D call uncertain. V lost 4 bases, J lost 3 bases, and 9 bases lay in between. The CDR3 spans 14 residues. Germline V gives CDR1 LNHNV, CDR2 YYDKDF (reference sequence). The CDR3 reads CATSKGTYTGELFF. For the CDR3, the DNA is TGTGCCACCAGCAAGGGAACTTACACCGGGGAGCTGTTTTTT.